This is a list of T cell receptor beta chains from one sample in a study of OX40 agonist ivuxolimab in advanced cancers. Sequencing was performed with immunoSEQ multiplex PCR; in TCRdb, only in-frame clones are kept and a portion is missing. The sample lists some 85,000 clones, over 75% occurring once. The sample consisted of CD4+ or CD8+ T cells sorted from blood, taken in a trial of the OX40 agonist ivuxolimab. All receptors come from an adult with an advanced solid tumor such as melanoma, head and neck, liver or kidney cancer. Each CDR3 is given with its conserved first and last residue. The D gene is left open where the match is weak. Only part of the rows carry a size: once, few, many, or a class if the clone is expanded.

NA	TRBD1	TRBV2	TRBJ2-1	CASRKGTGGIHNEQFF	TGTGCCAGCAGAAAAGGGACAGGGGGGATCCACAATGAGCAGTTCTTC
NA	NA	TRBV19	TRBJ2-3	CASSIATDTDTQYF	TGTGCCAGTAGTATAGCTACGGACACAGATACGCAGTATTTT
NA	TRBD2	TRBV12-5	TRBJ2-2	CASGLSPGLAGGFAGELFF	TGTGCTAGTGGTTTGTCTCCGGGACTAGCGGGAGGGTTTGCCGGGGAGCTGTTTTTT
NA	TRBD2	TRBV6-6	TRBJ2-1	CASSSGAFGRGNEQFF	TGTGCCAGCAGTTCGGGGGCTTTCGGGAGGGGAAATGAGCAGTTCTTC
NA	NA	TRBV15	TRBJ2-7	CATSREQGTGSSYEQYF	TGTGCCACCAGCAGAGAACAGGGGACCGGGAGCTCCTACGAGCAGTACTTC
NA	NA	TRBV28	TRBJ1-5	CASSPPKEQPQHF	TGTGCCAGCAGTCCCCCGAAGGAACAGCCCCAGCATTTT
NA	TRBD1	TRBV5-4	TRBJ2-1	CASSRDRYNEQFF	TGTGCCAGCAGCCGGGACAGGTACAATGAGCAGTTCTTC
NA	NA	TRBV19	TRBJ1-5	CASSMVRGQPQHF	TGTGCCAGTAGTATGGTGCGGGGTCAGCCCCAGCATTTT
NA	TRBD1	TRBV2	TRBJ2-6	CASSGQIFSGANVLTF	TGTGCCAGCTCGGGACAGATCTTCTCTGGGGCCAACGTCCTGACTTTC
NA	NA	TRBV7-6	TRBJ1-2	CASSLGGAGGQGYTF	TGTGCCAGCAGCTTAGGGGGTGCAGGAGGGCAGGGCTACACCTTC
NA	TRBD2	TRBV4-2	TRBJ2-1	CASSHGLAGGDEQFF	TGTGCCAGCAGCCACGGACTAGCGGGAGGAGATGAGCAGTTCTTC
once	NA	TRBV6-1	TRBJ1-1	CASSDSGFVAFF	TGTGCCAGCAGTGATTCAGGGTTTGTAGCTTTCTTT
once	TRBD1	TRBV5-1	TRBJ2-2	CASSLRIMGQMNTGELFF	TGCGCCAGCAGCTTGCGCATTATGGGACAGATGAACACCGGGGAGCTGTTTTTT
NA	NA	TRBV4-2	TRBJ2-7	CASSQLETYEQYF	TGTGCCAGCAGCCAGCTAGAGACCTACGAGCAGTACTTC
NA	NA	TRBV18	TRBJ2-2	CASSPQVLGSTGELFF	TGTGCCAGCTCACCACAGGTTTTGGGATCTACCGGGGAGCTGTTTTTT
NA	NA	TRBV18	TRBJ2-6	CASSRTALSGANVLTF	TGTGCCAGCTCCCGGACAGCCCTCTCTGGGGCCAACGTCCTGACTTTC
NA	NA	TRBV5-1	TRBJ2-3	CATGPNTDTQYF	TGCGCCACGGGACCTAACACAGATACGCAGTATTTT
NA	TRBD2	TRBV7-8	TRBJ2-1	CASRPRGLAWSYNEQFF	TGTGCCAGCAGGCCTAGGGGACTAGCCTGGTCCTACAATGAGCAGTTCTTC
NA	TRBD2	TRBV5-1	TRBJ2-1	CASSLAPSGSSNEQFF	TGCGCCAGCAGCTTGGCCCCCAGCGGGAGTTCCAATGAGCAGTTCTTC
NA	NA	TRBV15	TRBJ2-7	CATSSLHYEQYF	TGTGCCACCAGCAGTCTGCACTACGAGCAGTACTTC